This entry lists 18 T cell receptor beta chains sequenced from one sample in a study of human T cells and chemical hapten exposure. As to time point: patch test 2, 6 weeks after DPC sensitization. Treatment: therapeutic diphenylcyclopropenone sensitization with weekly scalp DPC. MiXCR, applied by TCRdb to the RACE reads, yields one record per CDR3 protein. The table includes about 54,000 distinct CDR3 sequences, 9.9% detected once. The starting material was whole blood, obtained in connection with sensitization to the hapten diphenylcyclopropenone (DPC). The source is a woman aged 45-60 years with alopecia areata. Some clones in this sample may be carry-over from other donors' samples.

This clonotype has just a few counts. The chain recombines TRBV5-6 with TRBJ1-2, with no clear D. The CDR3 has 13 residues. Germline values: CDR1 SGHDT, CDR2 YYEEEE. V was clipped by 0 bases and J by 8 bases, with 11 bases between them. CDR3 coding DNA: TGTGCCAGCAGCTTGGCTTTCCAACCCGGCTACACCTTC. Its translation: CASSLAFQPGYTF.

This clonotype came up many times. The V and J genes are TRBV21-1 and TRBJ1-6; the table names TRBD1, a call not compared with the DNA. TRBV21-1 is a known pseudogene. The CDR3 spans 16 residues. CDR3 sequence: CASSQIRGQNNSPLHF. The CDR3 region has the DNA TGTGCCAGCAGCCAAATCCGCGGACAGAATAATTCACCCCTCCACTTT.

The sample holds a few counts of this clonotype. V usage is TRBV10-3 and J usage is TRBJ2-3, with D unclear. This CDR3 is 13 amino acids long. CDR1 ENHRY and CDR2 SYGVKD come from the germline V gene. Deletions cut 3 bases from V and 0 bases from J, with 4 bases between. CDR3 loop: CAISDQSTDTQYF. CDR3 bases: TGTGCCATCAGTGACCAGAGCACAGATACGCAGTATTTT.

This clonotype was found a few times. This chain uses TRBV7-2 with TRBJ1-6, with no clear D. Looked up from germline, CDR1 is SGHTA and CDR2 is FQGNSA. This CDR3 has 14 amino acids. With 5 bases removed from V and 11 bases from J, the gap between germline ends came to 16 bases. The CDR3 here is CASSLEGFLAPLHF. The CDR3 DNA sequence: TGTGCCAGCAGCCTAGAAGGATTTCTGGCACCCCTCCACTTT.

This clonotype has at least ten counts. The genes are TRBV27 and TRBJ1-5; 9 nucleotides line up with TRBD1. J was trimmed by 4 bases and V by 7 bases; bases with no gene match: 11. Germline V gene lookup returns CDR1 MNHEY and CDR2 SMNVEV (reference sequence). The CDR3 is 16 amino acids. The CDR3 sequence is CASIGQGIRWNQPQHF. Here the CDR3 DNA reads TGTGCCAGCATCGGACAGGGGATACGATGGAATCAGCCCCAGCATTTT.

This clonotype was counted at least ten times. The V call is TRBV2, the J call TRBJ1-1; maybe TRBD1 (6 bases). The CDR3 is 14 amino acids. With 5 bases removed from V and 5 bases from J, the gap between germline ends came to 15 bases. The V gene's germline CDR1 is SNHLY and CDR2 FYNNEI. The CDR3 protein is CASSNRGRGTEAFF. CDR3 DNA sequence: TGTGCCAGCAGTAATCGGGGGCGCGGGACTGAAGCTTTCTTT.

The sample holds a few counts of this clonotype. The chain is built from TRBV29-1 and TRBJ2-7, with D perhaps matching TRBD1 (6 bases). CDR1 SQVTM and CDR2 ANQGSEA come from the germline V gene. The CDR3 is made up of 12 amino acids. V was clipped by 8 bases and J by 2 bases, with 13 bases between them. CDR3 in amino acids: CSIRTAAYEQYF. The DNA of the CDR3 is TGCAGCATTAGGACAGCAGCCTACGAGCAGTACTTC.

This clonotype was observed a few times. V gene TRBV7-9 combines with J gene TRBJ2-5; D unclear. V was clipped by 0 bases and J by 5 bases, with 13 bases between them. This CDR3 is built from 15 residues. Germline V gene data show CDR1 as SEHNR and CDR2 as FQNEAQ (reference sequence). The CDR3: CASSLAEPPTETQYF. The CDR3 DNA reads TGTGCCAGCAGCTTAGCAGAGCCCCCGACGGAGACCCAGTACTTC.

This clonotype came up a few times. The CDR3 region is CASSENEKLFF. CDR3 nucleotides: TGTGCCAGCAGTGAGAATGAAAAACTGTTTTTT. The genes are TRBV28 and TRBJ1-4; D unclear. The length of the CDR3 is 11 residues. Between the trimmed V and J ends, which lost 5 bases and 5 bases, there was a span of 3 bases. In germline, CDR1 is MDHEN, CDR2 SYDVKM.

This clonotype has more than one count but fewer than ten. The chain is built from TRBV28 and TRBJ1-1, with D possibly being TRBD1 (5 bases). Germline V CDR1 and CDR2: MDHEN, SYDVKM. This CDR3 has 13 residues. Trimming took off 7 bases at V and 7 bases at J, with 16 bases between the two ends. CDR3 protein: CASIEGPGDEAFF. For the CDR3, the DNA is TGTGCCAGCATCGAGGGGCCGGGGGATGAAGCTTTCTTT.

The table lists this clonotype with a few counts. The genes are TRBV6-6 and TRBJ1-1, with TRBD1 matching over 10 bases. This CDR3 has 14 residues. After removal of 6 bases from V and 5 bases from J, the junction contained 6 bases not matched to a gene. CDR1 is MNHNY and CDR2 is SVGAGI in the germline V gene (reference sequence). The CDR3 loop reads CASSRDRGATEAFF. The CDR3 DNA is TGTGCCAGCAGCAGGGACAGGGGCGCTACTGAAGCTTTCTTT.

V is TRBV7-9 and J is TRBJ2-7; no clear D gene. Germline CDR1 reads SEHNR; CDR2 reads FQNEAQ (reference sequence). Deletions cut 2 bases from V and 3 bases from J, with 11 bases between. The CDR3 loop spans 14 amino acids. CDR3 residues: CASSLSLGSYEQYF. For the CDR3, the DNA is TGTGCCAGCAGCTTAAGTCTGGGAAGCTACGAGCAGTACTTC.

V and J are TRBV11-2 and TRBJ2-4; TRBD1 matches 9 bases. The trim removed 5 bases at V and 7 bases at J, leaving 15 bases unmatched. The CDR3 covers 17 residues. Germline CDR1 reads SGHAT; CDR2 reads FQNNGV. CDR3 bases: TGTGCCAGCAGCCCCTTGGGGGTTCCGGGACAGGGTAACATTCAGTACTTC. Protein product: CASSPLGVPGQGNIQYF.

In its sample, this clonotype was seen a few times. This rearrangement joins TRBV11-2 to TRBJ2-2; no reliable D call. Germline-derived CDR1 and CDR2 are SGHAT and FQNNGV. CDR3 size: 15 residues. Deletions cut 0 bases from V and 1 base from J, with 6 bases between. CDR3 in DNA: TGTGCCAGCAGCTTAGACCAGCTGAACACCGGGGAGCTGTTTTTT. It codes for CASSLDQLNTGELFF.

This clonotype has more than one count but fewer than ten. The chain uses TRBV27 and TRBJ2-3; D unresolved. V was clipped by 4 bases and J by 2 bases, with 10 bases between them. Germline V gives CDR1 MNHEY, CDR2 SMNVEV (reference sequence). This CDR3 has 14 residues. DNA of the CDR3: TGTGCCAGCAGTTCCCTCTCCTACACAGATACGCAGTATTTT. This sequence encodes CASSSLSYTDTQYF.

The J gene is TRBJ2-3, the V gene TRBV18; the match to TRBD2 covers 7 bases. Germline V CDR1 and CDR2: KGHSH, LQKENI. V was pared by 3 bases and J by 4 bases, with 7 bases of the junction left unmatched. This CDR3 is built from 15 residues. DNA for the CDR3: TGTGCCAGCTCACCGCGGGAGACCGCGGCAGATACGCAGTATTTT. This encodes CASSPRETAADTQYF.

The gene calls are TRBV12-3 or TRBV12-4 and TRBJ2-3, with D perhaps matching TRBD2 (6 bases). Trimming stripped 7 bases from V and 3 bases from J, with 26 bases between. This CDR3 region has 18 residues. In DNA, the CDR3 is TGTGCCAGCACCCCAGGAAGGGCGGGGAGTAGGACTACAGATACGCAGTATTTT. Translation: CASTPGRAGSRTTDTQYF.

The chain employs TRBV20-1 and TRBJ2-5; 13 positions agree with TRBD2. Germline-derived CDR1 and CDR2 are DFQATT and SNEGSKA (reference sequence). The length of the CDR3 is 15 residues. Trimming took 4 bases from V and 4 from J; bases not matched to a gene: 6. The CDR3 DNA reads TGCAGTGCTACCGGACTAGCGGGAGTAGGAGAGACCCAGTACTTC. It yields the protein CSATGLAGVGETQYF.